The entry that follows covers one T cell receptor beta chain sequence. This sample stems from a study of blood T cell repertoires in COVID-19. Study-level information: Collection of acute and convalescent COVID-19 samples took place in the United States, Italy and Spain. Sources were T cells, B-cell-depleted T cells, or PBMCs; the material itself was cDNA or gDNA.

In terms of age and location, participants ranged from about 18 to 90 years and lived in about two dozen US areas. TCRdb's table, derived via immunoSEQ multiplex PCR, lists solely in-frame clones and lacks some. The table includes 250,000 to 300,000 clones, approximately 85% detected once. This receptor was identified in a woman aged 45-59 years who had been exposed to COVID-19. The sample comprised PBMCs or T cells enriched from blood (not recorded which).

CDR3 sequence reads: CASSPRVSGANVLTF. CDR3 DNA sequence: TGTGCCAGCAGCCCACGGGTCTCTGGGGCCAACGTCCTGACTTTC. The rearrangement uses TRBV3-1 (or the pseudogene TRBV3-2) and TRBJ2-6; D is unclear. Trimming stripped 4 bases from V and 0 bases from J, with 7 bases between. Per germline, CDR1 LGHDT and CDR2 YNNKEL (reference sequence). This CDR3 contains 15 residues.